Shown below are 22 T cell receptor beta chains from a single sample sequenced in a study of human T cells and chemical hapten exposure. MiXCR, run by TCRdb on the RACE reads, gives a single entry per CDR3 protein. The sample lists a few hundred thousand distinct CDR3 sequences, 4.8% seen once, with around 2% in the top ten. As for time point: patch test 1, 2 weeks after DPC sensitization. Sample treatment: therapeutic diphenylcyclopropenone sensitization with weekly scalp DPC. This specimen consisted of whole blood, obtained in connection with sensitization to the hapten diphenylcyclopropenone (DPC). These receptors were collected from a woman in her fifties or sixties with alopecia areata. Some clones in this sample may be carry-over from other donors' samples.

This clonotype showed up just a few times. In DNA form, the CDR3 reads TGTGCCTGGAGGACCCACCCGAACACCGGGGAGCTGTTTTTT. This codes for CAWRTHPNTGELFF. The gene calls are TRBV30 and TRBJ2-2; no clear D. V lost 3 bases and J 0 bases, leaving 8 bases between the germline ends. The CDR3 totals 14 residues. Germline lookup yields CDR1 GTSNPN and CDR2 SVGIG (reference sequence).

This clonotype appeared many times. The chain joins TRBV7-9 to TRBJ1-2; D is uncertain. Trimming pared 3 bases from V and 1 base from J, leaving 6 bases between. This CDR3 is built from 13 residues. Germline V gives CDR1 SEHNR, CDR2 FQNEAQ (reference sequence). Here the CDR3 reads CASSLEFNYGYTF. DNA for the CDR3: TGTGCCAGCAGCTTGGAGTTTAACTATGGCTACACCTTC.

This clonotype was picked up a small number of times. The chain combines TRBV7-8 with TRBJ2-3; 12 bases fit TRBD2. CDR1 and CDR2 (germline): SGHVS, FQNEAQ. J was trimmed by 2 bases and V by 4 bases; bases with no gene match: 7. This CDR3 spans 17 amino acids. CDR3 nucleotides: TGTGCCAGCAGCTCCAAAACTAGCGGGAGGCACACAGATACGCAGTATTTT. Amino acids: CASSSKTSGRHTDTQYF.

The chain employs TRBV12-3 or TRBV12-4 and TRBJ2-2, with TRBD2 matching 7 bases. V gave up 7 bases and J gave up 3 bases; unmatched junction bases: 8. CDR3 length: 15 residues. The CDR3 loop reads CASTPWEGYTGELFF. Here the CDR3 DNA reads TGTGCCAGCACCCCATGGGAGGGGTACACCGGGGAGCTGTTTTTT.

This clonotype was seen at least ten times. This chain joins TRBV7-2 and TRBJ1-2; unclear D gene. V lost 1 base and J 0 bases, leaving 9 bases between the germline ends. CDR1 SGHTA and CDR2 FQGNSA come from the germline V gene. The CDR3 loop spans 15 amino acids. The CDR3 reads CASSLGAASNYGYTF. The CDR3 DNA follows: TGTGCCAGCAGCTTAGGGGCCGCTTCTAACTATGGCTACACCTTC.

This clonotype showed up just a few times. The CDR3 here is CATSDSYREGTGELFF. In DNA form, the CDR3 reads TGTGCCACCAGTGATTCCTACAGGGAGGGCACCGGGGAGCTGTTTTTT. The chain carries TRBV24-1 and TRBJ2-2, with D possibly matching TRBD2 (7 bases). Germline V gene sequence: CDR1 KGHDR, CDR2 SFDVKD. CDR3 length: 16 residues. Trimming shortened V by 2 bases and J by 4 bases, and 13 bases separated the two germline ends.

This clonotype was observed at least ten times. The J gene is TRBJ2-3, the V gene TRBV13; the D is unclear. CDR1 and CDR2 from the germline V gene are PRHDT and FYEKMQ (reference sequence). Trimming left V 4 bases short and J 0 bases short, with 11 bases between. The CDR3 totals 15 residues. The CDR3 nucleotides read TGTGCCAGCAGCTCCCTCCTTGCTAGCACAGATACGCAGTATTTT. This codes for CASSSLLASTDTQYF.

The V call is TRBV7-2, the J call TRBJ2-6; D is ambiguous. This CDR3 has 16 residues. V was cut by 2 bases and J by 0 bases, with 8 bases left in between. Germline-derived CDR1 and CDR2 are SGHTA and FQGNSA. The CDR3 DNA follows: TGTGCCAGCAGCTTACGACGGAACTCTGGGGCCAACGTCCTGACTTTC. Its translation is CASSLRRNSGANVLTF.

The chain links TRBV20-1 to TRBJ2-3, with D tentatively TRBD2 (6 bases). The CDR3 runs to 17 residues. The germline V and J ends were trimmed by 5 bases and 5 bases, with 26 bases remaining between them. Germline lookup yields CDR1 DFQATT and CDR2 SNEGSKA (reference sequence). The CDR3 DNA reads TGCAGTGCTCGAGGGGACTTAGTAACCCCTTTTGGAGATACGCAGTATTTT. The encoded protein is CSARGDLVTPFGDTQYF.

The chain links TRBV2 to TRBJ2-5; maybe TRBD1 (6 bases). V was cut by 7 bases and J by 1 base, with 13 bases left in between. Per germline, CDR1 SNHLY and CDR2 FYNNEI. The CDR3 sequence is 14 residues long. DNA for the CDR3: TGTGCCAGCATCGCCCGCAGGGGCCAAGAGACCCAGTACTTC. Protein product: CASIARRGQETQYF.

This clonotype was detected a few times. The chain couples TRBV7-9 to TRBJ2-1; 10 nucleotides align to TRBD2. The ends lost 2 bases at V and 12 bases at J; junction bases unmatched: 1. This CDR3 contains 12 residues. In germline, CDR1 is SEHNR, CDR2 FQNEAQ (reference sequence). The CDR3 DNA follows: TGTGCCAGCAGCTTAAGCGGGAGGGGGCAGTTCTTC. Its protein product is CASSLSGRGQFF.

The genes are TRBV20-1 and TRBJ1-4; D ambiguous. V lost 5 bases and J 8 bases, leaving 9 bases between the germline ends. The CDR3 loop spans 11 amino acids. The germline V gene encodes CDR1 DFQATT and CDR2 SNEGSKA (reference sequence). CDR3 bases: TGCAGTGCTTTAAGGAGGGAAAAACTGTTTTTT. It codes for CSALRREKLFF.

Only a few counts were recorded for this clonotype. V is TRBV29-1 and J is TRBJ2-2; maybe TRBD2 (7 bases). Germline lookup yields CDR1 SQVTM and CDR2 ANQGSEA. Trimming shortened V by 1 base and J by 4 bases, and 16 bases separated the two germline ends. The CDR3 has 16 amino acids. The CDR3 protein is CSVEARGARGTGELFF. DNA for the CDR3: TGCAGCGTTGAAGCCCGGGGGGCGCGGGGCACCGGGGAGCTGTTTTTT.

This clonotype was recorded at least ten times. The chain employs TRBV30 and TRBJ2-1; 7 bases align to TRBD2. The V segment lost 3 bases and the J segment 4 bases; nucleotides outside the gene matches: 6. The CDR3 is 14 residues long. CDR1 and CDR2 from the germline V gene are GTSNPN and SVGIG (reference sequence). CDR3 loop: CAWRKTSKYNEQFF. As DNA, the CDR3 is TGTGCCTGGAGAAAGACTAGCAAGTACAATGAGCAGTTCTTC.

There are a few counts of this clonotype. The chain has TRBV18 and TRBJ2-6; 12 positions agree with TRBD2. V lost 0 bases and J lost 0; bases outside the gene matches: 6. Germline CDR1 reads KGHSH; CDR2 reads LQKENI. The CDR3 has 20 residues. CDR3: CASSPPASGRGSSGANVLTF. CDR3 coding DNA: TGTGCCAGCTCACCACCTGCTAGCGGGAGGGGGAGCTCTGGGGCCAACGTCCTGACTTTC.

V usage is TRBV7-8 and J usage is TRBJ1-5, with D tentatively TRBD1 (6 bases). The germline gives CDR1 SGHVS, CDR2 FQNEAQ. The CDR3 runs 14 residues. Trimming removed 4 bases at V and 7 bases at J, with 14 bases between. CDR3 sequence reads: CASSSYRVGQPQHF. CDR3 in DNA: TGTGCCAGCAGCTCCTACAGGGTAGGGCAGCCCCAGCATTTT.

The chain carries TRBV14 and TRBJ2-1; 12 nucleotides agree with TRBD2. Germline CDR1 reads SGHDN; CDR2 reads FVKESK. The CDR3 has 17 residues. Trimming removed 1 base from V and 3 bases from J; junction bases left unmatched: 4. CDR3 coding DNA: TGTGCCAGCAGCCAAGGACTAGCGGGAGCATTCTACAATGAGCAGTTCTTC. Residues: CASSQGLAGAFYNEQFF.

This clonotype has only a few counts. The chain employs TRBV7-9 and TRBJ2-7; 12 bases fit TRBD2. This CDR3 has 18 amino acids. The germline V gene encodes CDR1 SEHNR and CDR2 FQNEAQ (reference sequence). Losses at the gene ends were 5 bases for V and 0 bases for J; bases not matched to a gene: 11. CDR3 coding DNA: TGTGCCAGCAGCCCACGGACTAGCGGGGCTTTCATCTCCTACGAGCAGTACTTC. Its protein product is CASSPRTSGAFISYEQYF.

For the CDR3, the DNA is TGTGCCAGCAGCTTGGCGGGCAGAAAACAGCCCCAGCATTTT. Encoded protein: CASSLAGRKQPQHF. The rearrangement joins TRBV5-8 to TRBJ1-5; the D is unclear. The CDR3 is 14 residues long. In germline, CDR1 is SGHTS, CDR2 YDEGEE. Trimming removed 0 bases from V and 7 bases from J, with 11 bases in between.

This clonotype has at least ten counts. This chain uses TRBV7-2 with TRBJ1-4, with a possible D match to TRBD1 (5 bases). This CDR3 is built from 16 residues. The germline CDR1 and CDR2 sequences are SGHTA and FQGNSA. The V end lost 2 bases, the J end lost 4 bases, and 14 bases lay between the germline ends. CDR3 in DNA: TGTGCCAGCAGCTTAAAGACGGGAGGGGTTAATGAAAAACTGTTTTTT. Its translation: CASSLKTGGVNEKLFF.

V is TRBV6-5 and J is TRBJ2-2; D gene unclear. V lost 11 bases and J lost 1, with 11 bases in between. This CDR3 has 13 amino acids. Germline values: CDR1 MNHEY, CDR2 SVGAGI. CDR3 nucleotides: TGTGCCGCCTCACTGGAGAACACCGGGGAGCTGTTTTTT. Translation: CAASLENTGELFF.

This clonotype showed up many times. The chain is built from TRBV9 and TRBJ1-1, with D unclear. The V end lost 0 bases, the J end lost 5 bases, and 11 bases lay between the germline ends. This CDR3 has 14 residues. Germline loops: CDR1 SGDLS, CDR2 YYNGEE. In nucleotides, the CDR3 is TGTGCCAGCAGCGTAGGTGTCGTTTTGACTGAAGCTTTCTTT. It is translated as CASSVGVVLTEAFF.